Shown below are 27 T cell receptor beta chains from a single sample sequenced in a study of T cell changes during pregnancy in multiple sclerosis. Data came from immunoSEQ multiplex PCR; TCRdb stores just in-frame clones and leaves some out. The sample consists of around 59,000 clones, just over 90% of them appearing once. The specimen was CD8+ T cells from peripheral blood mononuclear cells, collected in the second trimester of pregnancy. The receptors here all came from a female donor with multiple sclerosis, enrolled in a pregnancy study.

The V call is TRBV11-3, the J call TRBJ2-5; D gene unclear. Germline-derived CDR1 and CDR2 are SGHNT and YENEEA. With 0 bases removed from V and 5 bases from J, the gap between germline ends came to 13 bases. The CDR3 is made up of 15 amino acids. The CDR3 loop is CASSLDHGRLETQYF. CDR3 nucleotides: TGTGCCAGCAGCTTAGATCACGGCAGGCTGGAGACCCAGTACTTC.

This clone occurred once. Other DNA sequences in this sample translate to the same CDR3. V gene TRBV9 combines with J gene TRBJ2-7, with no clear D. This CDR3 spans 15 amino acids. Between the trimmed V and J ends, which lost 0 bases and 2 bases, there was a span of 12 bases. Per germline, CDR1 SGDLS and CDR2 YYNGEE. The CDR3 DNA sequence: TGTGCCAGCAGCGTAGAAGCAGGTGGGCCCTACGAGCAGTACTTC. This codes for CASSVEAGGPYEQYF.

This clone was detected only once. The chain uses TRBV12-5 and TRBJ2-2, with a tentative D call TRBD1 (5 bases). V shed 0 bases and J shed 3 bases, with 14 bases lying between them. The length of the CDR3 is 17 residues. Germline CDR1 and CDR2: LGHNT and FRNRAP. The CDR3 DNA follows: TGTGCTAGTGGTTTGGTAATTGCCAGGGTCGACACCGGGGAGCTGTTTTTT. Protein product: CASGLVIARVDTGELFF.

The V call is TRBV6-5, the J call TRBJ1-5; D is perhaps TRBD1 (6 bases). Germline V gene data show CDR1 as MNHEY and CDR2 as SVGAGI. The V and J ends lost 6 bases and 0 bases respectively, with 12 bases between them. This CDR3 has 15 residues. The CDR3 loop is CASRPGVYSNQPQHF. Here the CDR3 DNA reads TGTGCCAGCAGACCAGGGGTTTATAGCAATCAGCCCCAGCATTTT.

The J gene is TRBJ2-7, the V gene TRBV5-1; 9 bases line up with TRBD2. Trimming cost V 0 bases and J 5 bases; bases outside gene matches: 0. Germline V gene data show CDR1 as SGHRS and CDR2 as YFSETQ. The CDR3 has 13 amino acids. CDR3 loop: CASSLASGNEQYF. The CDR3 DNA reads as TGCGCCAGCAGCTTGGCTAGCGGGAACGAGCAGTACTTC.

This chain's CDR3 is CASSLFSDRVWEQYF. DNA of the CDR3: TGTGCCAGCAGCTTATTTTCGGACAGGGTGTGGGAGCAGTACTTC. This chain links TRBV13 with TRBJ2-7, with 8 bases aligning to TRBD1. Trimming took 2 bases from V and 7 from J; bases not matched to a gene: 10. The CDR3 loop spans 15 amino acids. Germline V CDR1 and CDR2: PRHDT, FYEKMQ (reference sequence).

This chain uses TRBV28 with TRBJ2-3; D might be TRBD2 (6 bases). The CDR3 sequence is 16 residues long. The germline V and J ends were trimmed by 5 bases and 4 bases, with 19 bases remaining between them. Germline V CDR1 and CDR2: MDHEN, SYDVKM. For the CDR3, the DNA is TGTGCCAGCAGTCGCCAGAACTCTCCGGGGGCAGATACGCAGTATTTT. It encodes CASSRQNSPGADTQYF.

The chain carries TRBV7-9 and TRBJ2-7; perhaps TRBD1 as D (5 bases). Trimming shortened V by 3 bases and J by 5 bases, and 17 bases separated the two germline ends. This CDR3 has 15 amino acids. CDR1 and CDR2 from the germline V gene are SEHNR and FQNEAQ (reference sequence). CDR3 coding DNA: TGTGCCAGCAGCTTTCATTCAGGGTTTGTGGACGAGCAGTACTTC. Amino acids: CASSFHSGFVDEQYF.

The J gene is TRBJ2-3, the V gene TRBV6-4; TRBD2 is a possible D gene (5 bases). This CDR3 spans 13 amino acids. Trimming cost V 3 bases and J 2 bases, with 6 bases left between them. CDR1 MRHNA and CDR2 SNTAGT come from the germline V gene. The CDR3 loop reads CASSETNTDTQYF. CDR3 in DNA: TGTGCCAGCAGTGAGACTAACACAGATACGCAGTATTTT.

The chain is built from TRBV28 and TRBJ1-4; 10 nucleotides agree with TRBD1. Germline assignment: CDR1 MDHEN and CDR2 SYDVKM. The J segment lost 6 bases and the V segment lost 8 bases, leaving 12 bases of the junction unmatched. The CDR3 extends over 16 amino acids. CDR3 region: CASRATGGVWDEKLFF. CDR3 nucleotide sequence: TGTGCCAGCCGGGCGACAGGGGGCGTTTGGGATGAAAAACTGTTTTTT. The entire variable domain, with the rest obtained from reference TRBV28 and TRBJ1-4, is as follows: DVKVTQSSRYLVKRTGEKVFLECVQDMDHENMFWYRQDPGLGLRLIYFSYDVKMKEKGDIPEGYSVSREKKERFSLILESASTNQTSMYLCASRATGGVWDEKLFFGSGTQLSVL.

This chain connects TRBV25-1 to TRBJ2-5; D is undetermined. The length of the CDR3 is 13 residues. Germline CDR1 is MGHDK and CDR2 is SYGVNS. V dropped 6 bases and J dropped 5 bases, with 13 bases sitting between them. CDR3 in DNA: TGTGCCAGCAGACTACCCGGCACGGAGACCCAGTACTTC. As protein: CASRLPGTETQYF.

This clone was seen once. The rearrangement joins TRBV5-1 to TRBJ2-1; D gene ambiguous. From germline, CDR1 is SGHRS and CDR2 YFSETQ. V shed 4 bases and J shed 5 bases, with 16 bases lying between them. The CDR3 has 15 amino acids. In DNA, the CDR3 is TGCGCCAGCAGCCCGATTCGGGTACTCAACAATGAGCAGTTCTTC. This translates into CASSPIRVLNNEQFF.

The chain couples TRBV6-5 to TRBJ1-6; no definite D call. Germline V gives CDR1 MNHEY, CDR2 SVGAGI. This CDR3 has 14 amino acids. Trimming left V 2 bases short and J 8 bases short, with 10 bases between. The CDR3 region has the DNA TGTGCCAGCAGTTACGACCAGGAGGATTCACCCCTCCACTTT. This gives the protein CASSYDQEDSPLHF.

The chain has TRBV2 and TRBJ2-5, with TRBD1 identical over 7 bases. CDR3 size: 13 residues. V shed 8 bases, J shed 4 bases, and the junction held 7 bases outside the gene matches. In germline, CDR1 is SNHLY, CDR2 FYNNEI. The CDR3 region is CASLGTVGETQYF. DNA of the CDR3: TGTGCCAGCCTCGGGACAGTCGGAGAGACCCAGTACTTC. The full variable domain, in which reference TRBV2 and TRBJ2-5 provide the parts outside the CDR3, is EPEVTQTPSHQVTQMGQEVILRCVPISNHLYFYWYRQILGQKVEFLVSFYNNEISEKSEIFDDQFSVERPDGSNFTLKIRSTKLEDSAMYFCASLGTVGETQYFGPGTRLLVL.

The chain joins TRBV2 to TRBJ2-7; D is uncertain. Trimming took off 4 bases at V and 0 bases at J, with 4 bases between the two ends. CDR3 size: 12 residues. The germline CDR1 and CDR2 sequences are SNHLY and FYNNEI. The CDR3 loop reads CASSGSSYEQYF. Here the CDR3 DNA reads TGTGCCAGCAGTGGCAGCTCCTACGAGCAGTACTTC.

The CDR3 loop is CASSTRQALNTEAFF. CDR3 DNA sequence: TGTGCCAGCAGTACGAGACAGGCCTTGAACACTGAAGCTTTCTTT. The chain employs TRBV27 and TRBJ1-1, with D possibly TRBD1 on 6 matching bases. V shed 5 bases and J shed 0 bases, with 13 bases lying between them. The CDR3 contains 15 residues. Looked up from germline, CDR1 is MNHEY and CDR2 is SMNVEV (reference sequence).

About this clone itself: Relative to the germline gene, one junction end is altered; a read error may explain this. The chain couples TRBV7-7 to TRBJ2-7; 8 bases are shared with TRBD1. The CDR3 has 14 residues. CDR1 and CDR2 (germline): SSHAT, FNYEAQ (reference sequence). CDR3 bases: TGTGCCAGCAGCCTGGGGACAGGACCCTATGAGCAGTACTTC. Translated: CASSLGTGPYEQYF.

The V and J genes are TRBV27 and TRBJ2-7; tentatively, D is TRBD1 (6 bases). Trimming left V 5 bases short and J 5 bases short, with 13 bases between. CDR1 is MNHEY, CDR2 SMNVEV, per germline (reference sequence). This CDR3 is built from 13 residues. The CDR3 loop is CASSLTGINEQYF. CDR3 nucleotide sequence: TGTGCCAGCAGTCTAACAGGGATTAACGAGCAGTACTTC.

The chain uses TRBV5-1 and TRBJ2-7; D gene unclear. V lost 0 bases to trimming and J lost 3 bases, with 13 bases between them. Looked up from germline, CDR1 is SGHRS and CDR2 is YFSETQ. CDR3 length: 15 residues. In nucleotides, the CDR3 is TGCGCCAGCAGCTTGGCGTTATACGGTAACTACGAGCAGTACTTC. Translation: CASSLALYGNYEQYF.

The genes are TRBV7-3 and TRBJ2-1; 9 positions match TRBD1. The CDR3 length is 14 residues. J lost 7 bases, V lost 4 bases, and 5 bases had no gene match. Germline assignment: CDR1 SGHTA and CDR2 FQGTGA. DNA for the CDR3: TGTGCCAGCAGCTATGGGACAGGGATGAATGAGCAGTTCTTC. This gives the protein CASSYGTGMNEQFF.

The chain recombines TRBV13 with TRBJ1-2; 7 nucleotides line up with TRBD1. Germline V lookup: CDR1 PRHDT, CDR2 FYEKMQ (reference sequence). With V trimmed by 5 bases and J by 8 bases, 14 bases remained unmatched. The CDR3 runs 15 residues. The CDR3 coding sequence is TGTGCCAGCAGCCAAAGGCGCAGGGGGGCGGGAGGCTACACCTTC. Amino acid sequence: CASSQRRRGAGGYTF.

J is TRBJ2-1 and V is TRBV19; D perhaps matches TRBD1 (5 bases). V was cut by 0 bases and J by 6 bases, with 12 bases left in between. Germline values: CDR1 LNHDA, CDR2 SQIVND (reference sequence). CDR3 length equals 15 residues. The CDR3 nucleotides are TGTGCCAGTAGTATAGATTGGACACAAGGCAATGAGCAGTTCTTC. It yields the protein CASSIDWTQGNEQFF.

In DNA, the CDR3 is TGCGCCAGCAGCCAAGAAGGAGGGGGGGCCGGGTTGCAGTTCTTC. It translates to CASSQEGGGAGLQFF. This chain joins TRBV4-3 and TRBJ2-1; TRBD2 might be the D (7 bases). V lost 0 bases, J lost 12 bases, and 18 bases lay in between. This CDR3 has 15 amino acids. Germline CDR1 reads LGHNA; CDR2 reads YSLEER.

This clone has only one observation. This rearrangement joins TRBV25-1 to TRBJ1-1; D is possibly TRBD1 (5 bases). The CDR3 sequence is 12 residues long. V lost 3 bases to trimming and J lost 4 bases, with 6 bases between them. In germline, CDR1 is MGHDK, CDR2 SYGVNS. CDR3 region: CASSDDSTEAFF. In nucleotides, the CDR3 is TGTGCCAGCAGTGACGACAGCACTGAAGCTTTCTTT. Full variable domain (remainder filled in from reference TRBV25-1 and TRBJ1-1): EADIYQTPRYLVIGTGKKITLECSQTMGHDKMYWYQQDPGMELHLIHYSYGVNSTEKGDLSSESTVSRIRTEHFPLTLESARPSHTSQYLCASSDDSTEAFFGQGTRLTVV.

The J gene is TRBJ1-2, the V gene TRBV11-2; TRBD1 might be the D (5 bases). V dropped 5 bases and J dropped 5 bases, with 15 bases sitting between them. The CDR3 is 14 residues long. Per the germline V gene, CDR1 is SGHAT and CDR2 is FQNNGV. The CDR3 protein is CASSAGGGLYGYTF. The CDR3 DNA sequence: TGTGCCAGCAGCGCCGGGGGGGGTTTATATGGCTACACCTTC.

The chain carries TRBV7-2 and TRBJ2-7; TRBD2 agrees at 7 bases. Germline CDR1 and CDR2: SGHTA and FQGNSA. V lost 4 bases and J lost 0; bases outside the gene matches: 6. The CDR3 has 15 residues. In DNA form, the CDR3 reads TGTGCCAGCAGCTGGTTGGGGGGGAGCTCCTACGAGCAGTACTTC. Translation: CASSWLGGSSYEQYF.

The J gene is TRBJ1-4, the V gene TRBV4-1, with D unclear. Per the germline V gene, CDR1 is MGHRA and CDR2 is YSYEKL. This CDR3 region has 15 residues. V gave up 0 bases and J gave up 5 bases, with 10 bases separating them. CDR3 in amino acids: CASSQEGGNNEKLFF. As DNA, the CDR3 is TGCGCCAGCAGCCAAGAAGGCGGGAACAATGAAAAACTGTTTTTT.